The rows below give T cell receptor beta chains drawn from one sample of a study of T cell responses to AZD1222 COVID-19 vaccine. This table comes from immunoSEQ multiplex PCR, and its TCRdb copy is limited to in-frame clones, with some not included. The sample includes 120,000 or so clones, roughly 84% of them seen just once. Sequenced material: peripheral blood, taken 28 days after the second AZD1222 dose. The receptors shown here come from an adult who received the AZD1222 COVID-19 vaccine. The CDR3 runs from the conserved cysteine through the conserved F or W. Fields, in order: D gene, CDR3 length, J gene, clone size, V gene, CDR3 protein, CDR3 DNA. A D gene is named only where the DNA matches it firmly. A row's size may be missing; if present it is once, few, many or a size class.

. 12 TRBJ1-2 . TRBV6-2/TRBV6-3 CASSDSRVYYTF TGTGCCAGCAGCGATTCCAGGGTTTACTACACCTTC
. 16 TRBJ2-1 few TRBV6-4 CASSAEGGRSYNEQFF TGTGCCAGCAGTGCCGAGGGGGGCAGGTCCTACAATGAGCAGTTCTTC
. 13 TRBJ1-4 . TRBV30 CALEGEGREKLFF TGTGCCCTGGAAGGGGAGGGGCGTGAAAAACTGTTTTTT
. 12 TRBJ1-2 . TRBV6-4 CASSDSGIGYTF TGTGCCAGCAGTGACTCCGGGATCGGCTACACCTTC
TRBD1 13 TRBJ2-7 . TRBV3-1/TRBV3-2 CASSRQGDYEQYF TGTGCCAGCAGCAGACAGGGGGATTACGAGCAGTACTTC
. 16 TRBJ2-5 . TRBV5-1 CASSLESQGRGETQYF TGCGCCAGCAGCTTGGAGTCACAGGGAAGGGGGGAGACCCAGTACTTC
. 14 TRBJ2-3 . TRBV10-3 CAITGQGMTDTQYF TGTGCCATCACGGGGCAGGGGATGACAGATACGCAGTATTTT
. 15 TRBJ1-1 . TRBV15 CATSRRRGKGTEAFF TGTGCCACCAGCAGAAGGCGGGGGAAGGGCACTGAAGCTTTCTTT
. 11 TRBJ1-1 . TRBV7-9 CASSLYSEAFF TGTGCCAGCAGCTTATACAGTGAAGCTTTCTTT
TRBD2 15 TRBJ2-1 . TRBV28 CASSSGGGGYNEQFF TGTGCCAGCAGTTCGGGCGGGGGGGGCTACAATGAGCAGTTCTTC
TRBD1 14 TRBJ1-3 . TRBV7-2 CASSYRTGANTIYF TGTGCCAGCAGCTACCGGACAGGGGCAAACACCATATATTTT
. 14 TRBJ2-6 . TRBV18 CASSPPGGANVLTF TGTGCCAGCTCACCTCCCGGGGGGGCCAACGTCCTGACTTTC
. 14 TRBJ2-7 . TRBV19 CASSMAHLLYEQYF TGTGCCAGTAGTATGGCGCATTTACTTTACGAGCAGTACTTC
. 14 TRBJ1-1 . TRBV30 CAWGQWGLATEAFF TGTGCCTGGGGTCAATGGGGATTAGCCACTGAAGCTTTCTTT
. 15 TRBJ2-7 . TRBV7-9 CASSLDRSAFSEQYF TGTGCCAGCAGCTTGGACCGATCGGCCTTTAGCGAGCAGTACTTC
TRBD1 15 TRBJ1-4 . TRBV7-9 CASSLPGQVEEKLFF TGTGCCAGCAGCTTACCCGGACAGGTAGAAGAAAAACTGTTTTTT
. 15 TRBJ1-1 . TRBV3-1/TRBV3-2 CASSQAGGLGTEAFF TGTGCCAGCAGCCAAGCGGGGGGCTTAGGCACTGAAGCTTTCTTT
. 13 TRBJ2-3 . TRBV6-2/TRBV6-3 CASSIQGGDTQYF TGTGCCAGCAGTATACAGGGAGGGGATACGCAGTATTTT
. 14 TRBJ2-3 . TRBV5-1 CASSKGGDTDTQYF TGCGCCAGCAGTAAGGGCGGCGACACAGATACGCAGTATTTT
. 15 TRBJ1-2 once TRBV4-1 CASSQVRGTYYGYTF TGCGCCAGCAGCCAAGTGCGGGGGACCTACTATGGCTACACCTTC
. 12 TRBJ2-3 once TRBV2 CASTSVGDTQYF TGTGCCAGCACTAGCGTCGGAGATACGCAGTATTTT
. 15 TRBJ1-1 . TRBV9 CASSPQDRLNTEAFF TGTGCCAGCAGCCCCCAGGACAGATTGAACACTGAAGCTTTCTTT
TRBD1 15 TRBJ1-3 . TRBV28 CASLTGSRGGNTIYF TGTGCCAGCCTGACAGGGTCGAGGGGAGGAAACACCATATATTTT
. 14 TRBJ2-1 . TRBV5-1 CASSFLPSYNEQFF TGCGCCAGCAGCTTCTTACCGTCATACAATGAGCAGTTCTTC
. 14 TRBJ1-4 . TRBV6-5 CASSYGTINEKLFF TGTGCCAGCAGCTATGGGACTATTAATGAAAAACTGTTTTTT
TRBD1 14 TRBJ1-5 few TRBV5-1 CASSPGQGNQPQHF TGCGCCAGCAGCCCCGGACAGGGAAATCAGCCCCAGCATTTT
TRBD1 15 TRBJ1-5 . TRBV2 CASIRDREGNQPQHF TGTGCCAGCATCCGGGACAGGGAGGGCAATCAGCCCCAGCATTTT
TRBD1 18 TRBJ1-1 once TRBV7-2 CASSVTGTGVVRNTEAFF TGTGCCAGCAGCGTGACCGGGACAGGGGTTGTTAGGAACACTGAAGCTTTCTTT
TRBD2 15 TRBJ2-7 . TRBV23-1 CASSQNSQRDYEQYF TGCGCCAGCAGTCAAAATTCACAGCGGGACTACGAGCAGTACTTC
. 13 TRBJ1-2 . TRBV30 CAWTDRGWRGYTF TGTGCCTGGACCGACAGAGGGTGGCGCGGCTACACCTTC
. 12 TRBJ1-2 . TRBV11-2 CASSLQNYGYTF TGTGCCAGCAGCTTGCAGAACTATGGCTACACCTTC
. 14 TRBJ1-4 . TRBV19 CASCRQRRNEKLFF TGTGCCAGTTGCCGACAGCGGCGGAATGAAAAACTGTTTTTT
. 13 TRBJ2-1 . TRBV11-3 CASSSFWVGEQFF TGTGCCAGCAGCTCCTTTTGGGTCGGTGAGCAGTTCTTC
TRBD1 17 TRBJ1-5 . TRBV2 CASSRGGTGERNQPQHF TGTGCCAGCAGCCGAGGGGGGACAGGGGAGAGAAATCAGCCCCAGCATTTT
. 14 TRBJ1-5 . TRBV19 CASSLQGFGKPQHF TGTGCCAGTAGTCTCCAGGGTTTCGGTAAGCCCCAGCATTTT
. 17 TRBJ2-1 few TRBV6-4 CASSDSKRPSSYNEQFF TGTGCCAGCAGTGACTCGAAACGGCCTAGCTCCTACAATGAGCAGTTCTTC
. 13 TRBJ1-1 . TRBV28 CASSAGPPRRAFF TGTGCCAGCAGTGCGGGACCTCCCCGACGGGCTTTCTTT
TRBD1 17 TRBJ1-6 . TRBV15 CATSRGGQTSYNSPLHF TGTGCCACCAGCAGGGGGGGACAGACCTCCTATAATTCACCCCTCCACTTT
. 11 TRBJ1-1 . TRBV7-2 CASAPQAEAFF TGTGCCAGCGCTCCCCAGGCTGAAGCTTTCTTT
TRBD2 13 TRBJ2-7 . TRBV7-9 CASTPTSPYEQYF TGTGCCAGCACCCCGACTAGCCCCTACGAGCAGTACTTC
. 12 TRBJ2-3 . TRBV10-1 CASSESWDTQYF TGCGCCAGCAGTGAGAGTTGGGATACGCAGTATTTT
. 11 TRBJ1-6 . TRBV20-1 CSAGINSPLHF TGCAGTGCTGGAATTAATTCACCCCTCCACTTT
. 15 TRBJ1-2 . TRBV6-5 CASSYSIGAIYGYTF TGTGCCAGCAGTTACTCGATCGGGGCGATTTATGGCTACACCTTC
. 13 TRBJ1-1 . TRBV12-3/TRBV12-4 CASSSLGGTEAFF TGTGCCAGCAGTTCTCTCGGTGGGACTGAAGCTTTCTTT
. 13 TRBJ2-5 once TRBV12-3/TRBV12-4 CASSPGRRETQYF TGTGCCAGCAGCCCCGGACGGAGAGAGACCCAGTACTTC
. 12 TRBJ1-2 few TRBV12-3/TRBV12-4 CASSLGGRGYTF TGTGCCAGCAGTTTGGGAGGGAGGGGCTACACCTTC
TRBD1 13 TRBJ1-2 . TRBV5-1 CASSLEGAEGYTF TGCGCCAGCAGCTTGGAGGGGGCGGAAGGCTACACCTTC
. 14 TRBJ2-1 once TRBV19 CASSHGGPFNEQFF TGTGCCAGTAGTCACGGGGGCCCCTTCAATGAGCAGTTCTTC
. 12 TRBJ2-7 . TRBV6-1 CASSDRGYEQYF TGTGCCAGCAGTGACAGGGGTTACGAGCAGTACTTC
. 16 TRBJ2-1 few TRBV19 CASSILGRHSYNEQFF TGTGCCAGTAGTATACTGGGCAGGCACTCCTACAATGAGCAGTTCTTC
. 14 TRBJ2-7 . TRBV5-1 CASRTQGQGYEQYF TGCGCCAGCAGGACCCAGGGTCAGGGCTACGAGCAGTACTTC
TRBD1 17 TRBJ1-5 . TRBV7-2 CASSRFPRTGAAQPQHF TGTGCCAGCAGCAGATTCCCGAGGACAGGGGCCGCTCAGCCCCAGCATTTT
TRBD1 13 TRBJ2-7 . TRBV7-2 CASSPDRGGEQYF TGTGCCAGCAGCCCGGACAGGGGGGGCGAGCAGTACTTC
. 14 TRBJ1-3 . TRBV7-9 CASSLALIGNTIYF TGTGCCAGCAGCTTAGCTTTAATCGGAAACACCATATATTTT
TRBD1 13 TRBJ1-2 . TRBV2 CASSTGANYGYTF TGTGCCAGCAGCACAGGGGCAAACTATGGCTACACCTTC
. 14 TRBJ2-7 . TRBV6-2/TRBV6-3 CASSYPAPHREQYF TGTGCCAGCAGTTACCCCGCCCCCCACCGGGAGCAGTACTTC
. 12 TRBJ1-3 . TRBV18 CASSPLGHTIYF TGTGCCAGCTCACCTCTGGGTCACACCATATATTTT
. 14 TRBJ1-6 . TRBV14 CASSPRAEGSPLHF TGTGCCAGCAGCCCGCGAGCCGAGGGGTCACCCCTCCACTTT